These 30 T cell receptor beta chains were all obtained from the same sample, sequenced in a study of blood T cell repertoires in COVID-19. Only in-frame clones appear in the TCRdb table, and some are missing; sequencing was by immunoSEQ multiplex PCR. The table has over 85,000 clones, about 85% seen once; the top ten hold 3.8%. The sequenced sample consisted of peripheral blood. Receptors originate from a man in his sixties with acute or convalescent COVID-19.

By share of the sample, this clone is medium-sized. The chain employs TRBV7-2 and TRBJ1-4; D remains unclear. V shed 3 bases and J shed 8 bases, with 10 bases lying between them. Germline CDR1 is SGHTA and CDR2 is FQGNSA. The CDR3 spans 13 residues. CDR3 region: CASSFPEREKLFF. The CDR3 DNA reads TGTGCCAGCAGCTTCCCGGAGCGGGAAAAACTGTTTTTT. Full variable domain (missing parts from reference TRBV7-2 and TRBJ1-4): GAGVSQSPSNKVTEKGKDVELRCDPISGHTALYWYRQSLGQGLEFLIYFQGNSAPDKSGLPSDRFSAERTGGSVSTLTIQRTQQEDSAVYLCASSFPEREKLFFGSGTQLSVL.

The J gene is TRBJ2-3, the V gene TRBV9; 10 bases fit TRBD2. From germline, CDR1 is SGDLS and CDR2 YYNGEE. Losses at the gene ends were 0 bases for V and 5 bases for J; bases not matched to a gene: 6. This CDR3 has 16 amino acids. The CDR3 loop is CASSVGLAGVGDTQYF. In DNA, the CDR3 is TGTGCCAGCAGCGTAGGCCTAGCGGGAGTGGGAGATACGCAGTATTTT.

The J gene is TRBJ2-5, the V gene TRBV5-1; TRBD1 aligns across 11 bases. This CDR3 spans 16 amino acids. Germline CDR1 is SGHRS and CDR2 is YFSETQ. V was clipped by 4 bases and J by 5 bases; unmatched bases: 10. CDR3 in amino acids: CASSVSGTGGFETQYF. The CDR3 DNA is TGCGCCAGCAGCGTCTCCGGGACAGGGGGTTTTGAGACCCAGTACTTC.

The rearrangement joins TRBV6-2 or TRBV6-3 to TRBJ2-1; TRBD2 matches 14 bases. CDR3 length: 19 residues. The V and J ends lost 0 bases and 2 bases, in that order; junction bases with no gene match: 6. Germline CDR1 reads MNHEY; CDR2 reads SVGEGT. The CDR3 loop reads CASSYSGLAGAIAYNEQFF. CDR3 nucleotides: TGTGCCAGCAGTTACTCGGGACTAGCGGGAGCGATTGCCTACAATGAGCAGTTCTTC.

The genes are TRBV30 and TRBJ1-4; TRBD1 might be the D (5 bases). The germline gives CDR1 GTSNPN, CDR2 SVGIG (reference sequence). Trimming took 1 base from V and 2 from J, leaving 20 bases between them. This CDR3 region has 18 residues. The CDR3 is CAWSDKPGLLDTNEKLFF. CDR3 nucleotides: TGTGCCTGGAGTGACAAACCGGGACTTCTCGACACTAATGAAAAACTGTTTTTT.

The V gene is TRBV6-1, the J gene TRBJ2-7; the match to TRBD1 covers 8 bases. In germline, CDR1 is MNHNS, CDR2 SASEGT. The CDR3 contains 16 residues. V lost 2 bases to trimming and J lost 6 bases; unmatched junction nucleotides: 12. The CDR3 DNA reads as TGTGCCAGCAGTGAATCTCAAGACAGGGGCGAGAGCGAGCAGTACTTC. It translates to CASSESQDRGESEQYF.

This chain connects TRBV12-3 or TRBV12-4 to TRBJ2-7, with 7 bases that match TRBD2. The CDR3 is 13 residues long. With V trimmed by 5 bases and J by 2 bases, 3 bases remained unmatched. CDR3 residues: CASSRAGAYEQYF. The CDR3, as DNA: TGTGCCAGCAGTCGGGCGGGGGCCTACGAGCAGTACTTC.

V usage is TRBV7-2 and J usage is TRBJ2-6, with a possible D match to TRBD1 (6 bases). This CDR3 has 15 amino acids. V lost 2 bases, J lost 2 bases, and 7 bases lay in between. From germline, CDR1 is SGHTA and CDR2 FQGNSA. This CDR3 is CASSLQGTGANVLTF. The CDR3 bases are TGTGCCAGCAGCTTACAGGGGACTGGGGCCAACGTCCTGACTTTC.

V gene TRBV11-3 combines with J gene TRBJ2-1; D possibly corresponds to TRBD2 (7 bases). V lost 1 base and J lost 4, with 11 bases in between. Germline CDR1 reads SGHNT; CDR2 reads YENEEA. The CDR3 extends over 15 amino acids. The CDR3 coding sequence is TGTGCCAGCAGCTTAGCGGGGGGCCCATACAATGAGCAGTTCTTC. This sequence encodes CASSLAGGPYNEQFF.

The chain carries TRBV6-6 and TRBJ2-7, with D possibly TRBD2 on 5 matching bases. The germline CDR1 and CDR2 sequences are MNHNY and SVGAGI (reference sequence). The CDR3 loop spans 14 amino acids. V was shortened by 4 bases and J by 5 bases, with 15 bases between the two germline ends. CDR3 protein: CASSSRGSDNEQYF. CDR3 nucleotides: TGTGCCAGCAGTTCCCGAGGGAGTGACAACGAGCAGTACTTC.

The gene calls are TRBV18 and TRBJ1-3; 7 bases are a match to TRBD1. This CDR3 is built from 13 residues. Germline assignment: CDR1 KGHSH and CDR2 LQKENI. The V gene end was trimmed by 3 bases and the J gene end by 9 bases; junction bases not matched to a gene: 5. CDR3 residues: CASSPGQSSTIYF. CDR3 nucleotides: TGTGCCAGCTCACCGGGACAGTCCAGCACCATATATTTT.

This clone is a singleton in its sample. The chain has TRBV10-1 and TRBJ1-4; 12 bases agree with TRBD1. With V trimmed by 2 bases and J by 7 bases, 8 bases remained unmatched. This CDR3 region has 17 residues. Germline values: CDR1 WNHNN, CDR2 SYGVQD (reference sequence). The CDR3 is CASSEGTGGVGIEKLFF. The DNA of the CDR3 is TGCGCCAGCAGTGAGGGGACAGGGGGCGTCGGAATTGAAAAACTGTTTTTT.

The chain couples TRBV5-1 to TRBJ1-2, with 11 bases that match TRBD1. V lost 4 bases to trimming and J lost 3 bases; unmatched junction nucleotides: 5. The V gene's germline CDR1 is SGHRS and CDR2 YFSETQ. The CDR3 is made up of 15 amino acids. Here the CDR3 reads CASSPGTGGDYGYTF. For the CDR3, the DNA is TGCGCCAGCAGCCCCGGGACAGGGGGAGACTATGGCTACACCTTC. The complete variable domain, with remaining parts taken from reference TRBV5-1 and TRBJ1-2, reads KAGVTQTPRYLIKTRGQQVTLSCSPISGHRSVSWYQQTPGQGLQFLFEYFSETQRNKGNFPGRFSGRQFSNSRSEMNVSTLELGDSALYLCASSPGTGGDYGYTFGSGTRLTVV.

The CDR3 region has the DNA TGTGCCAGCAGTTTACGGAGCGGGGGGGTTTACGAGCAGTACTTC. Translated, it gives CASSLRSGGVYEQYF. The rearrangement joins TRBV27 to TRBJ2-7, with 10 bases aligning to TRBD2. CDR3 size: 15 residues. Unmatched junction bases numbered 5, after V lost 2 bases and J lost 4 bases. In germline, CDR1 is MNHEY, CDR2 SMNVEV (reference sequence).

The CDR3 bases are TGCGCCAGCAGCTTACCACTAGCGGGGGGCGCTCGAGAGACCCAGTACTTC. Its translation: CASSLPLAGGARETQYF. This chain links TRBV5-1 with TRBJ2-5; 12 positions match TRBD2. Germline loops: CDR1 SGHRS, CDR2 YFSETQ. This CDR3 is built from 17 residues. J lost 4 bases, V lost 2 bases, and 9 bases had no gene match.

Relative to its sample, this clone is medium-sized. In DNA form, the CDR3 reads TGTGCCAGCAGCAACTATCAATCCCTCCACTTT. Translation gives CASSNYQSLHF. The chain joins TRBV11-1 to TRBJ1-6; D not resolved. The V gene lost 5 bases and the J gene lost 14 bases, with 10 bases spanning the gap. Germline-derived CDR1 and CDR2 are SGHAT and FQDESV (reference sequence). The CDR3 length is 11 residues. The entire variable domain, with the rest obtained from reference TRBV11-1 and TRBJ1-6, is as follows: EAEVAQSPRYKITEKSQAVAFWCDPISGHATLYWYRQILGQGPELLVQFQDESVVDDSQLPKDRFSAERLKGVDSTLKIQPAELGDSAMYLCASSNYQSLHFGNGTRLTVT.

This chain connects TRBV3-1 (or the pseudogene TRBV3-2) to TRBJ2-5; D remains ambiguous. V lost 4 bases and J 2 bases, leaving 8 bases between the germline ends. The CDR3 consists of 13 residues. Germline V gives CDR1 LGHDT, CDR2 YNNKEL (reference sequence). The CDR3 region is CASSRVPQETQYF. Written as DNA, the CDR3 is TGTGCCAGCAGCCGAGTCCCTCAAGAGACCCAGTACTTC.

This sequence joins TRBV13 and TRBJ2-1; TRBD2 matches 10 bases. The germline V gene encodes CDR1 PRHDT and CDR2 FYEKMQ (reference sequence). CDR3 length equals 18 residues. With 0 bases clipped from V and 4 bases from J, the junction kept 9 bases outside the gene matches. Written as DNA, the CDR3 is TGTGCCAGCAGCTTAGGTCAGCGGGGGGGTCTCCTTTACAATGAGCAGTTCTTC. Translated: CASSLGQRGGLLYNEQFF.

CDR3 DNA sequence: TGTGCCAGCAGTGAGGAGCACCTCTCTGGAAACACCATATATTTT. Its protein is CASSEEHLSGNTIYF. The genes are TRBV2 and TRBJ1-3; D unclear. V shed 3 bases and J shed 0 bases, with 9 bases lying between them. Germline V gene data show CDR1 as SNHLY and CDR2 as FYNNEI. This CDR3 contains 15 residues.

CDR3 protein: CASSPSLAVGYNEQFF. The CDR3 nucleotides read TGTGCCAGCAGCCCCTCACTAGCGGTCGGCTACAATGAGCAGTTCTTC. The chain couples TRBV9 to TRBJ2-1; 8 bases fit TRBD2. Losses at the gene ends were 4 bases for V and 3 bases for J; bases not matched to a gene: 9. The germline CDR1 and CDR2 sequences are SGDLS and YYNGEE. The CDR3 totals 16 residues. The complete variable domain, with remaining parts taken from reference TRBV9 and TRBJ2-1, reads DSGVTQTPKHLITATGQRVTLRCSPRSGDLSVYWYQQSLDQGLQFLIQYYNGEERAKGNILERFSAQQFPDLHSELNLSSLELGDSALYFCASSPSLAVGYNEQFFGPGTRLTVL.

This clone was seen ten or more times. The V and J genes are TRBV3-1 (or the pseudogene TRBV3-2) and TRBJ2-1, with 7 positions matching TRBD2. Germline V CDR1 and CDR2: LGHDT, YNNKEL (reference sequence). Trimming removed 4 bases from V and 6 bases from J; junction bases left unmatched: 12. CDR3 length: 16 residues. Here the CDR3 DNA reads TGTGCCAGCAGCCCCCAGGCGGGAGAGATCGGCAATGAGCAGTTCTTC. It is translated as CASSPQAGEIGNEQFF.

CDR3 DNA sequence: TGTGCCAGCAGCAACAGAGTTGACGAGCAGTACTTC. It is translated as CASSNRVDEQYF. The V call is TRBV6-5, the J call TRBJ2-7; unclear D gene. V was pared by 6 bases and J by 5 bases, with 11 bases between. Germline V gene lookup returns CDR1 MNHEY and CDR2 SVGAGI. The CDR3 has 12 residues.

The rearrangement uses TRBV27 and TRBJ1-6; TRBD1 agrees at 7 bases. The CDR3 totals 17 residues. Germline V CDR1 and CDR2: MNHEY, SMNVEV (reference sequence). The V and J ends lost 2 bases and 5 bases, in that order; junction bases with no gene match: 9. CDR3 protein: CASSLRWTGGNNSPLHF. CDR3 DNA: TGTGCCAGCAGTTTAAGGTGGACAGGCGGAAATAATTCACCCCTCCACTTT.

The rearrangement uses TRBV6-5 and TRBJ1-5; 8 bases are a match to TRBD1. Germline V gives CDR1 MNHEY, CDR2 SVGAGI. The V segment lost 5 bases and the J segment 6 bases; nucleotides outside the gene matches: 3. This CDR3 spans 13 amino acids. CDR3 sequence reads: CASSPDRVQPQHF. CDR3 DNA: TGTGCCAGCAGTCCGGACAGGGTTCAGCCCCAGCATTTT.

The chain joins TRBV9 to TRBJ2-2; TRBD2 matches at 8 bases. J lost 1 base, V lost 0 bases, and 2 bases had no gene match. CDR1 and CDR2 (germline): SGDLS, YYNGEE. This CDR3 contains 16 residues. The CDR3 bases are TGTGCCAGCAGCGTAGAGGCGGGGGGGAACACCGGGGAGCTGTTTTTT. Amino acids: CASSVEAGGNTGELFF.

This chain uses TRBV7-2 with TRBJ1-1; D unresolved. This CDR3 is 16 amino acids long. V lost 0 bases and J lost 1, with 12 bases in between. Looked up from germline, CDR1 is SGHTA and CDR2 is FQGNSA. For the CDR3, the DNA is TGTGCCAGCAGCTTAGCGGCCCGCCAACCGAACACTGAAGCTTTCTTT. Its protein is CASSLAARQPNTEAFF.

The CDR3 loop reads CASSLFGGRTDTQYF. The CDR3 region has the DNA TGTGCCAGCAGCTTATTCGGAGGGAGGACAGATACGCAGTATTTT. V gene TRBV7-3 combines with J gene TRBJ2-3; possibly TRBD2 for D (6 bases). CDR3 size: 15 residues. Deletions cut 2 bases from V and 3 bases from J, with 12 bases between. Germline V gene data show CDR1 as SGHTA and CDR2 as FQGTGA.

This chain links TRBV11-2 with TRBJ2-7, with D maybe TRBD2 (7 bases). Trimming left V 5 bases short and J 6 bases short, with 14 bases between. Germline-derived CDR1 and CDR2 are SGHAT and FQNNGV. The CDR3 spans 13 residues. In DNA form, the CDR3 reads TGTGCCAGCAGCCTGTTAAGGGGGGGCGAGCAGTACTTC. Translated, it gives CASSLLRGGEQYF.

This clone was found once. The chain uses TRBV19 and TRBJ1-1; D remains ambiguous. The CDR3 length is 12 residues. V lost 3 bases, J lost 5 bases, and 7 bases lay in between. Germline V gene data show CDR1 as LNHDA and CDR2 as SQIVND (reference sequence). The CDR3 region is CASSMRGTEAFF. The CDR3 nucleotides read TGTGCCAGTAGTATGCGCGGGACTGAAGCTTTCTTT.

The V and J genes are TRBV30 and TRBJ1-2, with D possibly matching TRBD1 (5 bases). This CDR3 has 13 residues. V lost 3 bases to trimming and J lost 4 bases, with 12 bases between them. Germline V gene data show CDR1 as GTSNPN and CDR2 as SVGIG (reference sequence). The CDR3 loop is CAWSRESVYGYTF. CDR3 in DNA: TGTGCCTGGAGCAGGGAATCGGTCTATGGCTACACCTTC. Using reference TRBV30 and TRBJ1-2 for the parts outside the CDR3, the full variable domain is SQTIHQWPATLVQPVGSPLSLECTVEGTSNPNLYWYRQAAGRGLQLLFYSVGIGQISSEVPQNLSASRPQDRQFILSSKKLLLSDSGFYLCAWSRESVYGYTFGSGTRLTVV.